These 27 T cell receptor beta chains came from one sample sequenced in a study of Graves' ophthalmopathy and Graves' hyperthyroidism. The TCR beta CDR3 regions underwent amplification from RNA transcripts. After a first-round RT-PCR with HTBI primers, a second-round multiplex PCR was run. Via MiXCR, TCRdb re-called the multiplex PCR reads, giving one row per CDR3 protein. The sample lists approximately 460,000 distinct CDR3 sequences, 14% seen once, with approximately 9.8% in the top ten. The sample was blood. The receptors here all came from a woman aged 25 to 39 with Graves' ophthalmopathy.

This clonotype turned up a few times. This chain joins TRBV5-1 and TRBJ2-2, with 8 bases aligning to TRBD1. Germline V gene sequence: CDR1 SGHRS, CDR2 YFSETQ. This CDR3 spans 15 amino acids. V trimming: 1 base; J trimming: 7 bases; junction bases outside the gene matches: 6. CDR3 DNA sequence: TGCGCCAGCAGCTTGACCCAGGGGGCCATCGGGGAGCTGTTTTTT. Protein product: CASSLTQGAIGELFF.

In this sample, this clonotype turned up many times. V usage is TRBV5-1 and J usage is TRBJ2-7; no clear D. Germline V gene data show CDR1 as SGHRS and CDR2 as YFSETQ. The V end lost 5 bases, the J end lost 4 bases, and 13 bases lay between the germline ends. The length of the CDR3 is 13 residues. CDR3 sequence reads: CASRKGELYEQYF. The CDR3 nucleotides are TGCGCCAGCAGGAAAGGCGAACTTTACGAGCAGTACTTC.

This clonotype was recorded at least ten times. The genes are TRBV15 and TRBJ2-7; D unresolved. The CDR3 is 13 residues long. The V gene lost 0 bases and the J gene lost 4 bases, with 7 bases spanning the gap. CDR1 and CDR2 from the germline V gene are LNHNV and YYDKDF (reference sequence). The CDR3 DNA is TGTGCCACCAGCAGAGACAGAGTGTACGAGCAGTACTTC. It is translated as CATSRDRVYEQYF. The full variable domain, with the rest looked up from reference TRBV15 and TRBJ2-7, is DAMVIQNPRYQVTQFGKPVTLSCSQTLNHNVMYWYQQKSSQAPKLLFHYYDKDFNNEADTPDNFQSRRPNTSFCFLDIRSPGLGDTAMYLCATSRDRVYEQYFGPGTRLTVT.

This clonotype has only a few counts. The V and J genes are TRBV5-6 and TRBJ1-2, with 8 positions matching TRBD1. CDR3 size: 15 residues. V trimming: 2 bases; J trimming: 4 bases; junction bases outside the gene matches: 7. CDR1 SGHDT and CDR2 YYEEEE come from the germline V gene. The CDR3 loop reads CASSFPGQEVYGYTF. CDR3 DNA: TGTGCCAGCAGCTTCCCGGGACAGGAGGTCTATGGCTACACCTTC.

This clonotype was found many times. The genes are TRBV13 and TRBJ2-5; D perhaps matches TRBD2 (5 bases). CDR1 is PRHDT and CDR2 is FYEKMQ in the germline V gene (reference sequence). Between the trimmed V and J ends, which lost 5 bases and 5 bases, there was a span of 18 bases. The CDR3 loop spans 15 amino acids. This chain's CDR3 is CASSRGSGPGETQYF. The CDR3 DNA is TGTGCCAGCAGCCGAGGGTCCGGACCTGGCGAGACCCAGTACTTC.

This clonotype has a count of ten or more. This rearrangement joins TRBV7-9 to TRBJ1-2; D unclear. The CDR3 is 12 residues long. Germline CDR1 reads SEHNR; CDR2 reads FQNEAQ (reference sequence). V was cut by 5 bases and J by 6 bases, with 10 bases left in between. The CDR3, as DNA: TGTGCCAGCAGCCCCGGTCCGCATGGCTACACCTTC. Residues: CASSPGPHGYTF.

This clonotype was counted many times. The chain carries TRBV7-8 and TRBJ1-2; possible D gene TRBD1, 5 bases. CDR3 size: 16 residues. Germline V gene data show CDR1 as SGHVS and CDR2 as FQNEAQ. V lost 10 bases and J lost 0, with 21 bases in between. The CDR3 spells CATYHPGTEANYGYTF. DNA for the CDR3: TGTGCCACCTACCATCCCGGGACTGAAGCTAACTATGGCTACACCTTC.

The chain couples TRBV4-1 to TRBJ2-2; D not resolved. The CDR3 loop spans 14 amino acids. V was cut by 2 bases and J by 2 bases, with 6 bases left in between. Germline V gene sequence: CDR1 MGHRA, CDR2 YSYEKL. CDR3 sequence (DNA): TGCGCCAGCAGCCAACCTGCTAACACCGGGGAGCTGTTTTTT. Protein sequence: CASSQPANTGELFF.

There are many counts of this clonotype. The chain employs TRBV27 and TRBJ1-2, with 7 bases fitting TRBD1. J was trimmed by 2 bases and V by 6 bases; bases with no gene match: 9. Looked up from germline, CDR1 is MNHEY and CDR2 is SMNVEV (reference sequence). The CDR3 loop spans 15 amino acids. CDR3 in amino acids: CASSPSGGSNYGYTF. The CDR3 DNA sequence: TGTGCCAGCAGCCCATCAGGGGGGTCGAACTATGGCTACACCTTC.

This clonotype was seen at least ten times. The chain uses TRBV11-2 and TRBJ1-3, with no clear D. Trimming removed 2 bases at V and 0 bases at J, with 11 bases between. The CDR3 is 16 residues long. From germline, CDR1 is SGHAT and CDR2 FQNNGV. This CDR3 is CASSLNGLSSGNTIYF. Here the CDR3 DNA reads TGTGCCAGCAGCTTAAATGGGCTCAGCTCTGGAAACACCATATATTTT.

This clonotype was recorded many times. V and J are TRBV5-6 and TRBJ2-7; D remains ambiguous. V lost 0 bases and J 2 bases, leaving 9 bases between the germline ends. Germline V lookup: CDR1 SGHDT, CDR2 YYEEEE. The CDR3 is 14 amino acids. CDR3 coding DNA: TGTGCCAGCAGCTTGGACAGAACAACCTACGAGCAGTACTTC. It encodes CASSLDRTTYEQYF.

This clonotype was counted many times. This sequence joins TRBV30 and TRBJ1-2; D is perhaps TRBD1 (5 bases). The CDR3 runs to 14 residues. Germline V gene sequence: CDR1 GTSNPN, CDR2 SVGIG (reference sequence). V lost 2 bases to trimming and J lost 5 bases, with 15 bases between them. DNA for the CDR3: TGTGCCTGGAGTCCCGGACTTCAGGGATATGGCTACACCTTC. Translating it yields CAWSPGLQGYGYTF. Variable domain in full (rest from reference TRBV30 and TRBJ1-2): SQTIHQWPATLVQPVGSPLSLECTVEGTSNPNLYWYRQAAGRGLQLLFYSVGIGQISSEVPQNLSASRPQDRQFILSSKKLLLSDSGFYLCAWSPGLQGYGYTFGSGTRLTVV.

In its sample, this clonotype was seen a few times. CDR3 in amino acids: CASSEGQLAQYF. CDR3 DNA sequence: TGTGCCAGCAGTGAAGGACAGTTGGCGCAGTACTTC. V usage is TRBV6-1 and J usage is TRBJ2-7; weak D call: TRBD1 (5 bases). Trimming took off 1 base at V and 9 bases at J, with 10 bases between the two ends. Per the germline V gene, CDR1 is MNHNS and CDR2 is SASEGT. CDR3 length: 12 amino acids.

This clonotype was recorded at least ten times. The rearrangement links TRBV28 to TRBJ1-6; D ambiguous. V lost 6 bases, J lost 2 bases, and 11 bases lay in between. The CDR3 loop spans 15 amino acids. Germline loops: CDR1 MDHEN, CDR2 SYDVKM. CDR3 nucleotides: TGTGCCAGCAGCACAACGACGGCCTATAATTCACCCCTCCACTTT. As protein: CASSTTTAYNSPLHF.

This clonotype was observed many times. The chain is built from TRBV6-2 or TRBV6-3 and TRBJ1-1, with D hard to call. The CDR3 spans 12 residues. V gave up 5 bases and J gave up 8 bases, with 12 bases separating them. From germline, CDR1 is MNHEY and CDR2 SVGEGT. CDR3 coding DNA: TGTGCCAGCAGTAACCGGGCCCTCGAAGCTTTCTTT. This sequence encodes CASSNRALEAFF.

This clonotype is a singleton in its sample. The rearrangement joins TRBV4-1 to TRBJ1-2; unclear D gene. The V gene lost 0 bases and the J gene lost 1 base, with 6 bases spanning the gap. The CDR3 sequence is 14 residues long. CDR1 and CDR2 from the germline V gene are MGHRA and YSYEKL. The CDR3 nucleotides read TGCGCCAGCAGCCAAGATCCCCTTAACTATGGCTACACCTTC. Translated, it gives CASSQDPLNYGYTF.

This clonotype was counted ten times or more. The rearrangement joins TRBV9 to TRBJ2-7; either TRBD1 or TRBD2 may fit D (5 bases each). This CDR3 is 15 amino acids long. CDR1 is SGDLS and CDR2 is YYNGEE in the germline V gene. The V end lost 3 bases, the J end lost 2 bases, and 15 bases lay between the germline ends. CDR3 sequence (DNA): TGTGCCAGCAGCGCATACCGGGACCAACCCTACGAGCAGTACTTC. Encoded protein: CASSAYRDQPYEQYF.

This clonotype has a count of ten or more. CDR3 in amino acids: CASRVNMNTEAFF. In nucleotides, the CDR3 is TGTGCCAGCAGGGTGAACATGAACACTGAAGCTTTCTTT. This chain joins TRBV11-2 and TRBJ1-1; no clear D gene. The germline V gene encodes CDR1 SGHAT and CDR2 FQNNGV. This CDR3 has 13 amino acids. V lost 6 bases and J lost 0, with 8 bases in between.

The chain recombines TRBV20-1 with TRBJ2-2, with a tentative D call TRBD1 (5 bases). Germline V lookup: CDR1 DFQATT, CDR2 SNEGSKA (reference sequence). Trimming took 2 bases from V and 5 from J, leaving 15 bases between them. The CDR3 runs to 15 residues. The CDR3, as DNA: TGCAGTGCTAGAAGAGTTGCAGGGCCGACCGGGGAGCTGTTTTTT. It translates to CSARRVAGPTGELFF.

This clonotype was seen at least ten times. The genes are TRBV6-1 and TRBJ2-7, with 9 bases lining up with TRBD1. The J segment lost 7 bases and the V segment lost 6 bases, leaving 16 bases of the junction unmatched. Germline-derived CDR1 and CDR2 are MNHNS and SASEGT. CDR3 length: 16 amino acids. This CDR3 is CASSETTPGQGGEQYF. The CDR3 DNA sequence: TGTGCCAGCAGCGAGACAACCCCGGGACAGGGTGGGGAGCAGTACTTC.

CDR3 in amino acids: CSAAPRTVGNTIYF. Written as DNA, the CDR3 is TGCAGTGCTGCACCCAGGACAGTCGGAAACACCATATATTTT. This sequence joins TRBV20-1 and TRBJ1-3, with a possible D match to TRBD1 (6 bases). The CDR3 sequence is 14 residues long. The ends were cut back, 5 bases at V and 4 bases at J, with 15 bases in the middle. The germline V gene encodes CDR1 DFQATT and CDR2 SNEGSKA (reference sequence).

In its sample, this clonotype was seen many times. V and J are TRBV28 and TRBJ1-5, with 11 bases matching TRBD1. Germline V gene data show CDR1 as MDHEN and CDR2 as SYDVKM. This CDR3 has 17 residues. Trimming took 6 bases from V and 2 from J; bases not matched to a gene: 9. The CDR3 nucleotides are TGTGCCAGCAGCCCCTGGACAGGGGGCAGGGGCAATCAGCCCCAGCATTTT. It translates to CASSPWTGGRGNQPQHF.

There are many counts of this clonotype. This chain joins TRBV6-1 and TRBJ1-6; 7 nucleotides align to TRBD1. After removal of 0 bases from V and 0 bases from J, the junction contained 8 bases not matched to a gene. The CDR3 loop spans 19 amino acids. The V gene's germline CDR1 is MNHNS and CDR2 SASEGT. The CDR3 DNA is TGTGCCAGCAGTGAAGCGTCCAGGGGACAGAGCTCCTATAATTCACCCCTCCACTTT. The encoded protein is CASSEASRGQSSYNSPLHF.

This clonotype was observed at least ten times. The rearrangement joins TRBV28 to TRBJ2-2, with D possibly being TRBD1 (5 bases). Trimming pared 2 bases from V and 4 bases from J, leaving 8 bases between. Germline CDR1 is MDHEN and CDR2 is SYDVKM. The CDR3 sequence is 14 residues long. For the CDR3, the DNA is TGTGCCAGCAGTTTAATCAGGGCCACCGGGGAGCTGTTTTTT. Residues: CASSLIRATGELFF. The whole variable domain, remainder taken from reference TRBV28 and TRBJ2-2, is DVKVTQSSRYLVKRTGEKVFLECVQDMDHENMFWYRQDPGLGLRLIYFSYDVKMKEKGDIPEGYSVSREKKERFSLILESASTNQTSMYLCASSLIRATGELFFGEGSRLTVL.

The CDR3: CAWSSGRSYEQYF. The CDR3 DNA follows: TGTGCCTGGAGCAGCGGGAGGTCCTACGAGCAGTACTTC. This chain uses TRBV30 with TRBJ2-7; 9 bases match TRBD2. With V trimmed by 3 bases and J by 1 base, 1 base remained unmatched. CDR1 and CDR2 (germline): GTSNPN, SVGIG (reference sequence). This CDR3 is 13 amino acids long.

This clonotype was counted between two and nine times. The rearrangement joins TRBV30 to TRBJ2-7; 7 bases map to TRBD1. V was clipped by 2 bases and J by 0 bases; unmatched bases: 10. This CDR3 is 16 amino acids long. Germline CDR1 GTSNPN, CDR2 SVGIG (reference sequence). The CDR3 loop reads CAWSQWDRSSSYEQYF. CDR3 DNA: TGTGCCTGGAGTCAATGGGACAGAAGTAGCTCCTACGAGCAGTACTTC. The full variable domain, completed using reference TRBV30 and TRBJ2-7, is SQTIHQWPATLVQPVGSPLSLECTVEGTSNPNLYWYRQAAGRGLQLLFYSVGIGQISSEVPQNLSASRPQDRQFILSSKKLLLSDSGFYLCAWSQWDRSSSYEQYFGPGTRLTVT.

Many counts were recorded for this clonotype. The chain has TRBV6-5 and TRBJ2-7; 9 positions agree with TRBD2. In germline, CDR1 is MNHEY, CDR2 SVGAGI. This CDR3 has 17 amino acids. V lost 4 bases and J lost 1; bases outside the gene matches: 11. CDR3 sequence (DNA): TGTGCCAGCAGTTGGGAAGCGGGAGGCCCAAAGTCCTACGAGCAGTACTTC. Translating gives CASSWEAGGPKSYEQYF.